This T cell receptor (beta chain) derives from a study of OX40 agonist ivuxolimab in advanced cancers. The wider study: Patients in dose escalation had liver, melanoma, kidney or head and neck cancers. Whole-study findings and limits: CD8+ T cells were the subset that, on average, had more expanded clones than CD4+.

Concerning this clone itself: The antigen is unknown.

The data were produced by immunoSEQ multiplex PCR, yet TCRdb's version contains in-frame clones alone and is incomplete. Seen here are approximately 25,000 clones, 75% to 80% observed once, and the top ten hold around 20%. This receptor was obtained from an adult with an advanced solid tumor such as melanoma, head and neck, liver or kidney cancer. The specimen comprised CD4+ or CD8+ T cells sorted from blood, sampled in a trial of the OX40 agonist ivuxolimab.

This CDR3 is CASSDRQGTDTQYF. The CDR3 region has the DNA TGCGCCAGCAGCGACCGACAGGGGACAGATACGCAGTATTTT. This chain uses TRBV5-1 with TRBJ2-3; TRBD1 matches 8 bases. Germline V gene sequence: CDR1 SGHRS, CDR2 YFSETQ. CDR3 size: 14 residues. J was trimmed by 3 bases and V by 4 bases; bases with no gene match: 4.